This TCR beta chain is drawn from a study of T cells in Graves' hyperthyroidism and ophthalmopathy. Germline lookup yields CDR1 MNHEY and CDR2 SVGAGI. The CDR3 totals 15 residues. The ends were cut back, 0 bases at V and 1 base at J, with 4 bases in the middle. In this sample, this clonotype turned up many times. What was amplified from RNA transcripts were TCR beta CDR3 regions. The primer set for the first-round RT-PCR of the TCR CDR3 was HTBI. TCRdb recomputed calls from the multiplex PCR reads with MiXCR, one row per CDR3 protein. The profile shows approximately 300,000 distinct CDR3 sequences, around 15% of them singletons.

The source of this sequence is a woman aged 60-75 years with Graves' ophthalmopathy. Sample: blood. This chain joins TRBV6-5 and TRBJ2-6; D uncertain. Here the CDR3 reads CASSYSRSGANVLTF. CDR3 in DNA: TGTGCCAGCAGTTACTCGCGGTCTGGGGCCAACGTCCTGACTTTC.